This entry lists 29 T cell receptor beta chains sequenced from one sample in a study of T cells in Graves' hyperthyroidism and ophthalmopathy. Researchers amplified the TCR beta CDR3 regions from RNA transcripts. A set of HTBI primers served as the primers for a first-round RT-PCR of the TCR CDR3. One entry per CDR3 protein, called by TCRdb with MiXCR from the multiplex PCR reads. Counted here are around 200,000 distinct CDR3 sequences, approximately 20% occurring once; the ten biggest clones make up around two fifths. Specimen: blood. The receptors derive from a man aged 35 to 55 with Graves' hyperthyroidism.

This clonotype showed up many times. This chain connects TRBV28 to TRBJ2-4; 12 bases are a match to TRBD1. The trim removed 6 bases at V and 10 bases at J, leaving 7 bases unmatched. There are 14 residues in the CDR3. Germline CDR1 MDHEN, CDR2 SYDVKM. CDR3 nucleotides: TGTGCCAGCAGGACGGGACAGGGGGCTGGGATTCAGTACTTC. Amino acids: CASRTGQGAGIQYF. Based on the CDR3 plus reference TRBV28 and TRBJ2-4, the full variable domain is DVKVTQSSRYLVKRTGEKVFLECVQDMDHENMFWYRQDPGLGLRLIYFSYDVKMKEKGDIPEGYSVSREKKERFSLILESASTNQTSMYLCASRTGQGAGIQYFGAGTRLSVL.

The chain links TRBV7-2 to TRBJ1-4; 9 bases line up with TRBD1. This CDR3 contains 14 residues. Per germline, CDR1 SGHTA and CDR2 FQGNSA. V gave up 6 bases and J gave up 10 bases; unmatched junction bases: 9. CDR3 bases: TGTGCCAGCAGTTCACAGGGGGCGCGGGGAAAACTGTTTTTT. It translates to CASSSQGARGKLFF.

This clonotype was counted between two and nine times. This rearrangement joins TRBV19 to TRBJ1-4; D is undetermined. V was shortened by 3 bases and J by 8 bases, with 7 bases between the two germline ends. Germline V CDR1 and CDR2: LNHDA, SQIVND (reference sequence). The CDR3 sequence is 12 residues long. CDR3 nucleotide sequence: TGTGCCAGTAGTATTAGGAGAGAAAAACTGTTTTTT. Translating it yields CASSIRREKLFF. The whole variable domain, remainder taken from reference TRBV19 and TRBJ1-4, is DGGITQSPKYLFRKEGQNVTLSCEQNLNHDAMYWYRQDPGQGLRLIYYSQIVNDFQKGDIAEGYSVSREKKESFPLTVTSAQKNPTAFYLCASSIRREKLFFGSGTQLSVL.

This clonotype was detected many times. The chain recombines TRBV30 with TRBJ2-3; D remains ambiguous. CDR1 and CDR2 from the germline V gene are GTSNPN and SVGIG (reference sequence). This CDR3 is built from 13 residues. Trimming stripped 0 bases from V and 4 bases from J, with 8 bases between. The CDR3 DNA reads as TGTGCCTGGAGTGTACGGTTAGCAGATACGCAGTATTTT. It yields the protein CAWSVRLADTQYF.

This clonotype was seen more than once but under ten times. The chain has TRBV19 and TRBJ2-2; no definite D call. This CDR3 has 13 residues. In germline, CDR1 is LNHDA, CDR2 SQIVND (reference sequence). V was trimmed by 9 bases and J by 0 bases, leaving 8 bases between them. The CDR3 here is CASAVANTGELFF. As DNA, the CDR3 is TGTGCCAGCGCGGTGGCGAACACCGGGGAGCTGTTTTTT.

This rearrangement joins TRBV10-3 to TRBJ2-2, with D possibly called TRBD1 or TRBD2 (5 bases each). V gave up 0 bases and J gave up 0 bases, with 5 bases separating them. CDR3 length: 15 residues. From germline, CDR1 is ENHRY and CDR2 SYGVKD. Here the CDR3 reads CAISESGANTGELFF. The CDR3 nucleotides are TGTGCCATCAGTGAGTCGGGGGCGAACACCGGGGAGCTGTTTTTT.

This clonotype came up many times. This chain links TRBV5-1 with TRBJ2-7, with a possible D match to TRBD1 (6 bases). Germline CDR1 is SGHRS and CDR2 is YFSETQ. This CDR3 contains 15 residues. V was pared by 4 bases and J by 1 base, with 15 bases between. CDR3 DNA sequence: TGCGCCAGCAGCGACGCCCGAAGGGGGTCCTACGAGCAGTACTTC. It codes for CASSDARRGSYEQYF. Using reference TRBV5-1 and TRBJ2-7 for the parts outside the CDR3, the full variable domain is KAGVTQTPRYLIKTRGQQVTLSCSPISGHRSVSWYQQTPGQGLQFLFEYFSETQRNKGNFPGRFSGRQFSNSRSEMNVSTLELGDSALYLCASSDARRGSYEQYFGPGTRLTVT.

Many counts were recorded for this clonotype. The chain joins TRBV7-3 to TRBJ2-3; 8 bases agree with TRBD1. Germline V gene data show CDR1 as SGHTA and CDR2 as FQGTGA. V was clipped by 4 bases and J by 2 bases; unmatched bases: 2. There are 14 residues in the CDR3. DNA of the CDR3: TGTGCCAGCAGCTCGACAGGGGCCACAGATACGCAGTATTTT. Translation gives CASSSTGATDTQYF.

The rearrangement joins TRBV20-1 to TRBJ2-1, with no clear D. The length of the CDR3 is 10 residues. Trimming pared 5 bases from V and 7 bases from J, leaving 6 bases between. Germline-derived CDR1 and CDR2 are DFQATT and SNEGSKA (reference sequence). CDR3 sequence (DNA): TGCAGTGCTTACACAAATGAGCAGTTCTTC. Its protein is CSAYTNEQFF.

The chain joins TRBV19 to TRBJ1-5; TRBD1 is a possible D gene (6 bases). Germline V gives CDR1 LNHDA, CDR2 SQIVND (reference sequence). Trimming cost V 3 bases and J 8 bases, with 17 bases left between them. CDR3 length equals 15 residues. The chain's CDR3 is CASSMVRGPLKPQHF. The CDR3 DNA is TGTGCCAGTAGTATGGTCAGGGGCCCCCTTAAGCCCCAGCATTTT.

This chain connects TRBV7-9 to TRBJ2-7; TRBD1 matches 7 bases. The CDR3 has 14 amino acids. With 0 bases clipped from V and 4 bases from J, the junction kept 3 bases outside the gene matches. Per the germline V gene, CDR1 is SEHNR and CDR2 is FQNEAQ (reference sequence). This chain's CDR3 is CASSLAGTVYEQYF. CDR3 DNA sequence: TGTGCCAGCAGCTTAGCGGGGACAGTTTACGAGCAGTACTTC. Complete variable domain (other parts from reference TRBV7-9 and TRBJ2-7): DTGVSQNPRHKITKRGQNVTFRCDPISEHNRLYWYRQTLGQGPEFLTYFQNEAQLEKSRLLSDRFSAERPKGSFSTLEIQRTEQGDSAMYLCASSLAGTVYEQYFGPGTRLTVT.

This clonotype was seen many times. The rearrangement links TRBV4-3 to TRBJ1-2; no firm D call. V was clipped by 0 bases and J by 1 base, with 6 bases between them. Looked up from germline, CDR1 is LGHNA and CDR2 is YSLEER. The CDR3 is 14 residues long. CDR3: CASSQEASNYGYTF. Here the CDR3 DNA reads TGCGCCAGCAGCCAAGAGGCCAGTAACTATGGCTACACCTTC.

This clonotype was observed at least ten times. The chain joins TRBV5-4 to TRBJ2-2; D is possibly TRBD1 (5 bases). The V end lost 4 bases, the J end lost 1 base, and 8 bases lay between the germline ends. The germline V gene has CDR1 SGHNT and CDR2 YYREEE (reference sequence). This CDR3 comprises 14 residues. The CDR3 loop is CASSRTGNTGELFF. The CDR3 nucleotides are TGTGCCAGCAGCAGAACAGGGAACACCGGGGAGCTGTTTTTT. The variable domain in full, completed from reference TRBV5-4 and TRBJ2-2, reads ETGVTQSPTHLIKTRGQQVTLRCSSQSGHNTVSWYQQALGQGPQFIFQYYREEENGRGNFPPRFSGLQFPNYSSELNVNALELDDSALYLCASSRTGNTGELFFGEGSRLTVL.

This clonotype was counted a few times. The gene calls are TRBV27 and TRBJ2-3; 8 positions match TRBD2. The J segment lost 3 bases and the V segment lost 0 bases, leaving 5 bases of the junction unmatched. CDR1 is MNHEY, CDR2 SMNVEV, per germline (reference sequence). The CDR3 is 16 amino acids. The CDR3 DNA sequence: TGTGCCAGCAGTTTATCTGGCGGGGGGTTAACAGATACGCAGTATTTT. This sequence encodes CASSLSGGGLTDTQYF.

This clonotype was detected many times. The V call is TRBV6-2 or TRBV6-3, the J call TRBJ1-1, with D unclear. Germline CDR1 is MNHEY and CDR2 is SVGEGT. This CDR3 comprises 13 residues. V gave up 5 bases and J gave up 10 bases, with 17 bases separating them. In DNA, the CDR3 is TGTGCCAGCAGTCACGACCGAGACGGTGGAGCTTTCTTT. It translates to CASSHDRDGGAFF.

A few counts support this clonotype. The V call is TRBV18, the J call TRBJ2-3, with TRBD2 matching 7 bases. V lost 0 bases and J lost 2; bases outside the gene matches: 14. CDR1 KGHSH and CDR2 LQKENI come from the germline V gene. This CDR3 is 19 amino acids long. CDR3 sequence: CASSPPNRGGGRYTDTQYF. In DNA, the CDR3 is TGTGCCAGCTCACCACCAAATCGCGGGGGAGGCCGGTACACAGATACGCAGTATTTT.

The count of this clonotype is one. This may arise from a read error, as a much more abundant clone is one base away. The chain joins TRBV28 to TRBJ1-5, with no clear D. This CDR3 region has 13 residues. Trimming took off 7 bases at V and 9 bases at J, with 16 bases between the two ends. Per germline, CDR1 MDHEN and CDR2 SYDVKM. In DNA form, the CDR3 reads TGTGCCAGCAAACCCCATTTAGGTCGGCCCCAGCATTTT. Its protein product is CASKPHLGRPQHF.

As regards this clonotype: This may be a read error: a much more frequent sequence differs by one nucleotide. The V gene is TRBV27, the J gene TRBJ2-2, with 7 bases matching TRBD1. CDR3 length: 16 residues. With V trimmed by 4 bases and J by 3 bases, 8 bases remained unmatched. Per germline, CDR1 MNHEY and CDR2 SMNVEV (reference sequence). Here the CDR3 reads CASSYGTGEYTGELFF. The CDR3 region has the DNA TGTGCCAGCAGTTATGGAACAGGGGAGTACACCGGGGAGCTGTTTTTT.

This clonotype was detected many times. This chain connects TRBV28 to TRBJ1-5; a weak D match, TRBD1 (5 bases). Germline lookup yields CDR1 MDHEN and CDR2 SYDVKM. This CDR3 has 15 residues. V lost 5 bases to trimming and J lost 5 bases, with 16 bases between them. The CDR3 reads CASSIGTVGDQPQHF. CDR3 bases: TGTGCCAGCAGTATTGGGACGGTAGGAGATCAGCCCCAGCATTTT. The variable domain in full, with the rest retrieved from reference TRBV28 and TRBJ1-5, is DVKVTQSSRYLVKRTGEKVFLECVQDMDHENMFWYRQDPGLGLRLIYFSYDVKMKEKGDIPEGYSVSREKKERFSLILESASTNQTSMYLCASSIGTVGDQPQHFGDGTRLSIL.

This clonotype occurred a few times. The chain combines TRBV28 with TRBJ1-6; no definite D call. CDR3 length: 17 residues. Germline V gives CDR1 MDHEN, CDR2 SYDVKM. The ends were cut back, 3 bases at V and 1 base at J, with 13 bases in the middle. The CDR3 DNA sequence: TGTGCCAGCAGTTTTGATCGGAGGGTATCCTATAATTCACCCCTCCACTTT. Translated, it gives CASSFDRRVSYNSPLHF.

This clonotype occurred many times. The CDR3 here is CSAPRGWETQYF. The DNA of the CDR3 is TGCAGTGCGCCCCGCGGGTGGGAGACCCAGTACTTC. This chain connects TRBV20-1 to TRBJ2-5, with D perhaps TRBD2 (5 bases). Looked up from germline, CDR1 is DFQATT and CDR2 is SNEGSKA (reference sequence). V dropped 6 bases and J dropped 5 bases, with 13 bases sitting between them. This CDR3 is built from 12 residues.

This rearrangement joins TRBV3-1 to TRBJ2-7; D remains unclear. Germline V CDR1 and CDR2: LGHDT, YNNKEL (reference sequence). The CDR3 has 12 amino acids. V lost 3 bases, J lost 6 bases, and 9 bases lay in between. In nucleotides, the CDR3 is TGTGCCAGCAGCCACCTCTTCTTCGAGCAGTACTTC. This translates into CASSHLFFEQYF.

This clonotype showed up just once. The DNA for the CDR3 is TGTGCCAGCAGTACCAGACTAGCGGGGGGCCCAGATACGCAGTATTTT. As protein: CASSTRLAGGPDTQYF. The V call is TRBV28, the J call TRBJ2-3; TRBD2 matches 13 bases. The CDR3 has 16 amino acids. CDR1 is MDHEN and CDR2 is SYDVKM in the germline V gene. V gave up 5 bases and J gave up 4 bases; unmatched junction bases: 6.

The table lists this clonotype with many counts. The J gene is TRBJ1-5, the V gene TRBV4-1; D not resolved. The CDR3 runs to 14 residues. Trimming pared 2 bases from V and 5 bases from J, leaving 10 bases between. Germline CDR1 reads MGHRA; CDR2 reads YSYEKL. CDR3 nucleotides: TGCGCCAGCAGCCAATCCAGTAATGATCAGCCCCAGCATTTT. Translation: CASSQSSNDQPQHF.

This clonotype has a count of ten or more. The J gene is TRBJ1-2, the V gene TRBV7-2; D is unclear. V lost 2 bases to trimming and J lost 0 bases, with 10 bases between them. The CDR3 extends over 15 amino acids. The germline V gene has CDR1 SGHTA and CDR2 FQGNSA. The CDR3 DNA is TGTGCCAGCAGCTTATTCACAACAACTAACTATGGCTACACCTTC. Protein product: CASSLFTTTNYGYTF.

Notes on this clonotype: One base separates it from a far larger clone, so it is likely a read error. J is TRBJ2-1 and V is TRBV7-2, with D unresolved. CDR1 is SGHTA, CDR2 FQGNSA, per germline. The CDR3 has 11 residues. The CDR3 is CASSGYNERFF. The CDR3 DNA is TGTGCCAGCAGCGGTTACAATGAGCGGTTCTTC.

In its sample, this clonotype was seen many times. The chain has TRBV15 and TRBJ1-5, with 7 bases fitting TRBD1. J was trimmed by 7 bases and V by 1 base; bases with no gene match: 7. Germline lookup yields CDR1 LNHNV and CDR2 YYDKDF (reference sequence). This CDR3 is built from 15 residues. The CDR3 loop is CATSRATGFLQPQHF. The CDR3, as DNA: TGTGCCACCAGCAGAGCGACAGGGTTTTTGCAGCCCCAGCATTTT.

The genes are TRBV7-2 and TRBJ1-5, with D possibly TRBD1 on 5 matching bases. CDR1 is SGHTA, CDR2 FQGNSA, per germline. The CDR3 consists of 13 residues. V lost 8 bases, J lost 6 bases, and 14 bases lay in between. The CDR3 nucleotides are TGTGCCAGCTCCGTGGGGGTAGGTCAGCCCCAGCATTTT. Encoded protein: CASSVGVGQPQHF.

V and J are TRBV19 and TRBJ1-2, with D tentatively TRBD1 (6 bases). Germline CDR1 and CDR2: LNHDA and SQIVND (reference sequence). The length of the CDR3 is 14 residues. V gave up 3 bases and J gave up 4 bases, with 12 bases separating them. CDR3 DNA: TGTGCCAGTAGTATTACAGGGAAAGCCTATGGCTACACCTTC. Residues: CASSITGKAYGYTF.